Shown below are 5 T cell receptor beta chains from a single sample sequenced in a study of T-cell memory formation after mild COVID-19. TCRdb called the 5' RACE reads again in MiXCR, with one record for every CDR3 protein. Found here are about 400,000 distinct CDR3 sequences, roughly 18% of them singletons; the top ten hold around a fifth. The material sequenced was PBMCs or a T cell subset sorted from them (not recorded which). The receptors derive from a man between 18 and 35 years old who had mild COVID-19 (a few samples of this study predate the infection). Cell type and time point are not known.

This clonotype was observed many times. The CDR3 bases are TGTGCCAGCAGTAAAGCGGGACAGGGACGTCAATATACGCAGTATTTT. Its translation is CASSKAGQGRQYTQYF. The genes are TRBV27 and TRBJ2-3, with 9 nucleotides matching TRBD1. The CDR3 is made up of 16 amino acids. V gave up 5 bases and J gave up 7 bases; unmatched junction bases: 13. Per the germline V gene, CDR1 is MNHEY and CDR2 is SMNVEV (reference sequence).

This clonotype was observed a few times. The chain employs TRBV7-2 and TRBJ2-7, with a possible D match to TRBD1 (6 bases). This CDR3 spans 14 amino acids. Per the germline V gene, CDR1 is SGHTA and CDR2 is FQGNSA. V was shortened by 5 bases and J by 0 bases, with 11 bases between the two germline ends. The chain's CDR3 is CASSPRTVSYEQYF. CDR3 DNA: TGTGCCAGCAGCCCTCGGACAGTCTCCTACGAGCAGTACTTC.

This clonotype turned up a few times. This chain joins TRBV7-2 and TRBJ2-5; 7 nucleotides line up with TRBD2. Germline values: CDR1 SGHTA, CDR2 FQGNSA. The CDR3 runs to 15 residues. Trimming at V came to 1 base and at J to 7 bases, leaving 9 bases not matched to a gene. The CDR3 sequence is CASSLVQGGEGTQYF. CDR3 coding DNA: TGTGCCAGCAGCTTAGTGCAGGGTGGGGAGGGGACCCAGTACTTC.

This clonotype was counted a few times. The gene calls are TRBV24-1 and TRBJ2-3; weak D call: TRBD1 (6 bases). Trimming took off 4 bases at V and 7 bases at J, with 17 bases between the two ends. CDR1 and CDR2 from the germline V gene are KGHDR and SFDVKD. The CDR3 has 15 residues. For the CDR3, the DNA is TGTGCCACCAGTGACCCAAGACAGGATCGGAATACGCAGTATTTT. Protein product: CATSDPRQDRNTQYF.

This clonotype was seen at least ten times. The chain links TRBV7-2 to TRBJ1-6; 9 bases are shared with TRBD1. The CDR3 has 14 amino acids. Germline V gene data show CDR1 as SGHTA and CDR2 as FQGNSA. Trimming cost V 3 bases and J 9 bases; bases outside gene matches: 3. This CDR3 reads CASSLTGGGSPLHF. Written as DNA, the CDR3 is TGTGCCAGCAGCTTGACAGGGGGAGGTTCACCCCTCCACTTT.